Below are 32 T cell receptor beta chains sequenced from a single sample in a study of cytomegalovirus exposure and HLA in healthy donors. The PCR made use of 60 Vbeta and 13 Jbeta primers. The data were produced by immunoSEQ multiplex PCR, yet TCRdb's version contains in-frame clones alone and is incomplete. The table has roughly 120,000 clones, 79% seen once. Sequencing was done on a sample of PBMCs. The receptors were sampled from a man in his thirties or forties in good health and CMV-seropositive.

V is TRBV19 and J is TRBJ1-3, with no clear D. From germline, CDR1 is LNHDA and CDR2 SQIVND (reference sequence). This CDR3 is built from 14 residues. V was trimmed by 2 bases and J by 0 bases, leaving 5 bases between them. CDR3 DNA: TGTGCCAGTAGTATATGGAGCTCTGGAAACACCATATATTTT. Its translation: CASSIWSSGNTIYF.

This clone has just one count. J is TRBJ2-3 and V is TRBV7-3; weak D call: TRBD2 (7 bases). Germline CDR1 SGHTA, CDR2 FQGTGA. Trimming took 3 bases from V and 2 from J, leaving 12 bases between them. This CDR3 is built from 15 residues. Here the CDR3 reads CASSFLAGATDTQYF. CDR3 nucleotide sequence: TGTGCCAGCAGCTTTCTCGCGGGGGCCACAGATACGCAGTATTTT.

This chain links TRBV4-1 with TRBJ2-2; perhaps TRBD2 as D (5 bases). The germline V and J ends were trimmed by 0 bases and 2 bases, with 13 bases remaining between them. Germline CDR1 is MGHRA and CDR2 is YSYEKL. CDR3 length: 17 residues. The CDR3 DNA follows: TGCGCCAGCAGCCAAGATCCGGGGATTTTCAACACCGGGGAGCTGTTTTTT. It yields the protein CASSQDPGIFNTGELFF.

This chain connects TRBV19 to TRBJ2-3; possible D gene TRBD2, 6 bases. This CDR3 is 16 amino acids long. V was pared by 2 bases and J by 1 base, with 13 bases between. Germline V gene lookup returns CDR1 LNHDA and CDR2 SQIVND (reference sequence). DNA of the CDR3: TGTGCCAGTAGTATATTCGCGGGGATGGGCACAGATACGCAGTATTTT. This translates into CASSIFAGMGTDTQYF.

The chain links TRBV6-1 to TRBJ1-2; possibly TRBD1 for D (6 bases). Trimming cost V 3 bases and J 9 bases, with 14 bases left between them. Germline CDR1 is MNHNS and CDR2 is SASEGT. The CDR3 is 13 residues long. The CDR3 DNA sequence: TGTGCCAGCAGTGAGGACAGTATCTTTAGCTACACCTTC. This encodes CASSEDSIFSYTF.

The chain recombines TRBV7-2 with TRBJ2-1; a weak D match, TRBD1 (6 bases). The CDR3 has 14 amino acids. Germline CDR1 reads SGHTA; CDR2 reads FQGNSA. V lost 5 bases and J lost 0, with 8 bases in between. The CDR3 DNA reads TGTGCCAGCAGCCGGGACAACTCCTACAATGAGCAGTTCTTC. It translates to CASSRDNSYNEQFF.

The rearrangement joins TRBV5-4 to TRBJ2-7, with 9 bases aligning to TRBD1. The ends lost 3 bases at V and 1 base at J; junction bases unmatched: 5. There are 15 residues in the CDR3. Germline CDR1 reads SGHNT; CDR2 reads YYREEE (reference sequence). This chain's CDR3 is CASSSPGQGSYEQYF. In DNA form, the CDR3 reads TGTGCCAGCAGCTCCCCGGGACAGGGATCCTACGAGCAGTACTTC. Supplemented by reference TRBV5-4 and TRBJ2-7, the full variable domain reads ETGVTQSPTHLIKTRGQQVTLRCSSQSGHNTVSWYQQALGQGPQFIFQYYREEENGRGNFPPRFSGLQFPNYSSELNVNALELDDSALYLCASSSPGQGSYEQYFGPGTRLTVT.

The rearrangement joins TRBV6-1 to TRBJ1-6, with 7 bases matching TRBD1. V trimming: 4 bases; J trimming: 7 bases; junction bases outside the gene matches: 7. This CDR3 has 15 residues. From germline, CDR1 is MNHNS and CDR2 SASEGT. The CDR3 sequence: CASSGRGQINSPLHF. In nucleotides, the CDR3 is TGTGCCAGCAGTGGAAGGGGGCAGATAAATTCACCCCTCCACTTT.

This clone has only one observation. This chain links TRBV28 with TRBJ1-1; D remains ambiguous. Germline CDR1 is MDHEN and CDR2 is SYDVKM. The CDR3 length is 13 residues. V was shortened by 8 bases and J by 5 bases, with 15 bases between the two germline ends. CDR3: CASQRQGRTEAFF. The CDR3 DNA sequence: TGTGCCAGCCAACGACAAGGGAGGACTGAAGCTTTCTTT.

This chain uses TRBV4-3 with TRBJ2-5; no firm D call. V was cut by 0 bases and J by 3 bases, with 11 bases left in between. The V gene's germline CDR1 is LGHNA and CDR2 YSLEER. The CDR3 consists of 15 residues. The CDR3 here is CASSQEYRAEETQYF. CDR3 DNA sequence: TGCGCCAGCAGCCAAGAGTATAGAGCCGAAGAGACCCAGTACTTC.

The CDR3 sequence: CATSRVGTGVNSPLHF. CDR3 sequence (DNA): TGTGCCACCAGCAGGGTCGGGACAGGGGTTAATTCACCCCTCCACTTT. The V call is TRBV15, the J call TRBJ1-6; 10 bases match TRBD1. Germline CDR1 is LNHNV and CDR2 is YYDKDF (reference sequence). V shed 3 bases and J 6 bases; nucleotides not matched to a gene: 5. The CDR3 loop spans 16 amino acids. Based on the CDR3 plus reference TRBV15 and TRBJ1-6, the full variable domain is DAMVIQNPRYQVTQFGKPVTLSCSQTLNHNVMYWYQQKSSQAPKLLFHYYDKDFNNEADTPDNFQSRRPNTSFCFLDIRSPGLGDTAMYLCATSRVGTGVNSPLHFGNGTRLTVT.

This chain joins TRBV7-6 and TRBJ2-7; D not certain. Germline lookup yields CDR1 SGHVS and CDR2 FNYEAQ. The V and J ends lost 4 bases and 7 bases respectively, with 11 bases between them. This CDR3 has 12 amino acids. The CDR3, as DNA: TGTGCCAGCAGCTCCGAGACACCGGAGCAGTACTTC. Translation gives CASSSETPEQYF.

The chain uses TRBV5-1 and TRBJ1-3; D remains unclear. The germline V gene has CDR1 SGHRS and CDR2 YFSETQ. V was trimmed by 0 bases and J by 0 bases, leaving 13 bases between them. This CDR3 region has 17 residues. The CDR3 bases are TGCGCCAGCAGCTTGGAAGGTTCGGGTTACTCTGGAAACACCATATATTTT. Protein sequence: CASSLEGSGYSGNTIYF.

On this clone: The junction and the germline gene differ at one end; a read error may be behind it. This chain joins TRBV7-9 and TRBJ2-1, with D maybe TRBD1 (5 bases). This CDR3 spans 15 amino acids. Germline loops: CDR1 SEHNR, CDR2 FQNEAQ (reference sequence). The CDR3 protein is CSSSISSGLGDEQFF. The CDR3 coding sequence is TGTTCCAGCAGCATATCGTCCGGCCTAGGGGATGAGCAGTTCTTC.

The chain carries TRBV27 and TRBJ2-7; 8 bases are shared with TRBD1. Germline-derived CDR1 and CDR2 are MNHEY and SMNVEV (reference sequence). The V segment lost 5 bases and the J segment 4 bases; nucleotides outside the gene matches: 7. The CDR3 has 14 residues. The CDR3 protein is CASSLSRGLYEQYF. In nucleotides, the CDR3 is TGTGCCAGCAGTCTGTCCAGGGGGCTATACGAGCAGTACTTC.

The V gene is TRBV11-2, the J gene TRBJ2-5, with D possibly matching TRBD2 (6 bases). The DNA end is a closer match to TRBJ2-7, so the J assignment may be wrong. The CDR3 runs 18 residues. Germline CDR1 and CDR2: SGHAT and FQNNGV. The CDR3 DNA sequence: TGTGCCAGCAGCTTTGGCGGGAACAATTACCGTAGCTCCTACGAGCAGTACTTC. This sequence encodes CASSFGGNNYRSSYEQYF.

The chain recombines TRBV4-1 with TRBJ1-1; D ambiguous. CDR3 length: 15 residues. CDR1 and CDR2 from the germline V gene are MGHRA and YSYEKL. V was pared by 4 bases and J by 2 bases, with 14 bases between. The CDR3 nucleotides are TGCGCCAGCAGCCGCAAAGTCGCTAAAAACACTGAAGCTTTCTTT. It is translated as CASSRKVAKNTEAFF.

The rearrangement links TRBV7-2 to TRBJ2-1, with TRBD2 identical over 7 bases. J was trimmed by 1 base and V by 2 bases; bases with no gene match: 5. The CDR3 extends over 16 amino acids. The V gene's germline CDR1 is SGHTA and CDR2 FQGNSA. This CDR3 reads CASSLLGRASYNEQFF. The CDR3 coding sequence is TGTGCCAGCAGCTTATTAGGGAGGGCGTCCTACAATGAGCAGTTCTTC.

This chain connects TRBV27 to TRBJ2-3, with 8 bases matching TRBD2. J gave up 0 bases and V 2 bases, and 4 bases lay outside the gene matches. CDR1 and CDR2 (germline): MNHEY, SMNVEV (reference sequence). CDR3 length: 16 residues. The CDR3 protein is CASSLLAGGSTDTQYF. The CDR3 bases are TGTGCCAGCAGTTTACTTGCGGGGGGCAGCACAGATACGCAGTATTTT.

This clone occurred once. The gene calls are TRBV27 and TRBJ1-1; tentatively, D is TRBD1 (5 bases). Trimming took off 5 bases at V and 10 bases at J, with 14 bases between the two ends. This CDR3 has 12 amino acids. The germline V gene encodes CDR1 MNHEY and CDR2 SMNVEV (reference sequence). CDR3 bases: TGTGCCAGCAGTCCCCGGGGGTCGGGAGCTTTCTTT. Protein sequence: CASSPRGSGAFF.

The chain joins TRBV10-3 to TRBJ1-3; TRBD1 might be the D (5 bases). Germline values: CDR1 ENHRY, CDR2 SYGVKD. The CDR3 is made up of 14 amino acids. Trimming stripped 10 bases from V and 0 bases from J, with 13 bases between. CDR3 sequence: CATSEQASGNTIYF. CDR3 coding DNA: TGTGCCACCTCCGAACAGGCCTCTGGAAACACCATATATTTT.

The V call is TRBV7-2, the J call TRBJ2-7; perhaps TRBD2 as D (6 bases). This CDR3 spans 13 amino acids. With 5 bases removed from V and 7 bases from J, the gap between germline ends came to 15 bases. The germline V gene encodes CDR1 SGHTA and CDR2 FQGNSA. CDR3 sequence: CASSPGRGEEQYF. The CDR3 DNA is TGTGCCAGCAGCCCCGGGCGGGGTGAAGAGCAGTACTTC.

The chain carries TRBV7-2 and TRBJ1-2, with TRBD1 matching 9 bases. With V trimmed by 5 bases and J by 4 bases, 8 bases remained unmatched. The CDR3 extends over 15 amino acids. Germline V lookup: CDR1 SGHTA, CDR2 FQGNSA. CDR3 DNA: TGTGCCAGCAGCCCCGGACAGGGGCGCAGCTATGGCTACACCTTC. This sequence encodes CASSPGQGRSYGYTF.

This chain connects TRBV5-1 to TRBJ2-7, with D possibly being TRBD2 (7 bases). V lost 4 bases and J 2 bases, leaving 13 bases between the germline ends. Germline assignment: CDR1 SGHRS and CDR2 YFSETQ. This CDR3 region has 14 residues. The CDR3 region has the DNA TGCGCCAGCAGCGAAAAGGGGGGGCCCTACGAGCAGTACTTC. Protein sequence: CASSEKGGPYEQYF.

CDR3 region: CAISESRSSGEIGAETQYF. Written as DNA, the CDR3 is TGTGCCATCAGTGAGTCGAGGTCTAGCGGGGAGATCGGGGCGGAGACCCAGTACTTC. V is TRBV10-3 and J is TRBJ2-5, with 9 bases lining up with TRBD2. This CDR3 comprises 19 residues. Germline loops: CDR1 ENHRY, CDR2 SYGVKD. V trimming: 0 bases; J trimming: 5 bases; junction bases outside the gene matches: 16.

The genes are TRBV4-2 and TRBJ2-7, with 8 bases fitting TRBD1. Losses at the gene ends were 5 bases for V and 0 bases for J; bases not matched to a gene: 6. CDR1 LGHNA and CDR2 YNFKEQ come from the germline V gene. The CDR3 sequence is 15 residues long. CDR3 sequence reads: CASSFGQGSSYEQYF. CDR3 nucleotide sequence: TGTGCCAGCAGCTTTGGACAGGGCAGCTCCTACGAGCAGTACTTC.

This clone was seen only a few times. The chain carries TRBV23-1 and TRBJ2-4, with D perhaps TRBD1 (8 bases). TRBV23-1 counts as an open reading frame of uncertain function. This CDR3 region has 18 residues. The germline V and J ends were trimmed by 4 bases and 2 bases, with 21 bases remaining between them. CDR3 sequence reads: CASSPTDREGNSKNIQYF. The CDR3 DNA follows: TGCGCCAGCAGTCCGACGGACAGGGAGGGAAACTCCAAAAACATTCAGTACTTC.

J is TRBJ1-1 and V is TRBV19; no reliable D call. Per the germline V gene, CDR1 is LNHDA and CDR2 is SQIVND (reference sequence). V was shortened by 3 bases and J by 7 bases, with 21 bases between the two germline ends. This CDR3 has 16 amino acids. CDR3 nucleotide sequence: TGTGCCAGTAGTATCGGAGGTCCGGGTCAAATCGGTGAAGCTTTCTTT. Translating gives CASSIGGPGQIGEAFF.

The chain joins TRBV7-3 to TRBJ2-1, with a tentative D call TRBD2 (6 bases). In germline, CDR1 is SGHTA, CDR2 FQGTGA. The CDR3 is 16 residues long. Trimming left V 3 bases short and J 1 base short, with 13 bases between. The CDR3 nucleotides read TGTGCCAGCAGCTTGACGGGAGTAGGGTCCTACAATGAGCAGTTCTTC. Encoded protein: CASSLTGVGSYNEQFF.

This clone was seen a handful of times. Sequence at one end of the junction differs from germline and may be a read error. The chain combines TRBV2 with TRBJ1-2, with TRBD1 matching 10 bases. CDR3 length: 13 residues. Germline CDR1 reads SNHLY; CDR2 reads FYNNEI. DNA for the CDR3: TGTGCCAGCAAGGCGACAGGGGGCGGAAATCCTCACTTC. This translates into CASKATGGGNPHF.

The V and J genes are TRBV7-3 and TRBJ2-2; 8 nucleotides line up with TRBD2. Germline V CDR1 and CDR2: SGHTA, FQGTGA. The CDR3 loop spans 16 amino acids. V trimming: 4 bases; J trimming: 5 bases; junction bases outside the gene matches: 9. The CDR3 region has the DNA TGTGCCAGCAGCTCAAGCGGGAGCGTTCGTACCGGGGAGCTGTTTTTT. Amino acid sequence: CASSSSGSVRTGELFF.

A word on this clone: The sample contains more than one DNA sequence encoding this CDR3. The chain uses TRBV19 and TRBJ2-7, with D maybe TRBD2 (5 bases). The V gene lost 5 bases and the J gene lost 7 bases, with 12 bases spanning the gap. The CDR3 has 12 amino acids. Germline V gene sequence: CDR1 LNHDA, CDR2 SQIVND (reference sequence). The DNA for the CDR3 is TGTGCCAGTAGTTTCCTAGCCGGGGAGCAGTACTTC. It codes for CASSFLAGEQYF.